This T cell receptor beta chain comes out of a study of blood T cell repertoires in COVID-19. The CDR3 has 16 residues. Germline assignment: CDR1 SGHTA and CDR2 FQGNSA. Concerning this clone: The junction and the germline gene differ at one end; a read error may be behind it.

Using immunoSEQ multiplex PCR, the repertoire was profiled, and TCRdb retains in-frame clones only, with some absent. This repertoire shows approximately 300,000 clones, around 86% found once; its top ten account for 1%. The genes are TRBV7-2 and TRBJ1-6; D may be TRBD1 (5 bases). This clonotype was sampled from a man in his forties or fifties with active or convalescent COVID-19. What was sequenced was peripheral blood. CDR3 amino acids: CASSLAVGRANSLLHF. CDR3 nucleotides: TGTGCCAGCAGCTTAGCGGTTGGCAGGGCTAATTCACTCCTCCACTTT.